A single sample is the source of the 27 T cell receptor beta chains below, sequenced in a study of blood T cell repertoires in COVID-19. Clones were read by immunoSEQ multiplex PCR, and TCRdb kept only the in-frame ones, dropping some. The sample has 120,000 or so clones; about four fifths are singletons. The material sequenced was peripheral blood. The source is a man in his fifties or sixties with acute or convalescent COVID-19.

The V gene is TRBV6-5, the J gene TRBJ1-6; D perhaps matches TRBD1 (6 bases). This CDR3 is 15 amino acids long. V was shortened by 6 bases and J by 9 bases, with 18 bases between the two germline ends. Germline V gene sequence: CDR1 MNHEY, CDR2 SVGAGI. CDR3 in amino acids: CASRPPGHRLSPLHF. For the CDR3, the DNA is TGTGCCAGCAGGCCGCCGGGACACCGACTTTCACCCCTCCACTTT.

The chain links TRBV29-1 to TRBJ2-5; the D gene is possibly TRBD2 (6 bases). CDR1 is SQVTM and CDR2 is ANQGSEA in the germline V gene. The CDR3 runs 12 residues. With 7 bases removed from V and 5 bases from J, the gap between germline ends came to 14 bases. This CDR3 reads CSGRRGWETQYF. CDR3 nucleotides: TGCAGCGGGAGGCGGGGATGGGAGACCCAGTACTTC.

J is TRBJ2-2 and V is TRBV3-1 (or the pseudogene TRBV3-2); D gene unclear. The CDR3 runs to 12 residues. Germline V lookup: CDR1 LGHDT, CDR2 YNNKEL (reference sequence). V lost 2 bases and J 7 bases, leaving 5 bases between the germline ends. The CDR3 spells CASSQIGGELFF. The CDR3 coding sequence is TGTGCCAGCAGCCAAATCGGCGGGGAGCTGTTTTTT.

This chain links TRBV2 with TRBJ1-5; D might be TRBD1 (6 bases). The CDR3 loop spans 16 amino acids. Germline V lookup: CDR1 SNHLY, CDR2 FYNNEI. The ends were cut back, 2 bases at V and 2 bases at J, with 13 bases in the middle. CDR3 residues: CASSERGARGNQPQHF. The CDR3, as DNA: TGTGCCAGCAGTGAACGGGGGGCAAGGGGCAATCAGCCCCAGCATTTT.

This chain connects TRBV27 to TRBJ1-2, with TRBD1 matching over 7 bases. This CDR3 is 13 amino acids long. Per the germline V gene, CDR1 is MNHEY and CDR2 is SMNVEV (reference sequence). Trimming cost V 5 bases and J 8 bases; bases outside gene matches: 8. The CDR3 here is CASSPQDRVGYTF. In DNA form, the CDR3 reads TGTGCCAGCAGTCCCCAAGACAGGGTGGGCTACACCTTC.

The gene calls are TRBV6-5 and TRBJ2-7; 8 nucleotides line up with TRBD1. This CDR3 comprises 12 residues. Trimming took 6 bases from V and 4 from J; bases not matched to a gene: 2. Germline-derived CDR1 and CDR2 are MNHEY and SVGAGI. The CDR3 region is CASSDRGYEQYF. CDR3 coding DNA: TGTGCCAGCAGCGACAGGGGTTACGAGCAGTACTTC.

This rearrangement joins TRBV29-1 to TRBJ2-1; D is possibly TRBD2 (7 bases). The CDR3 is 12 residues long. Per the germline V gene, CDR1 is SQVTM and CDR2 is ANQGSEA. Trimming took off 7 bases at V and 12 bases at J, with 19 bases between the two ends. CDR3 bases: TGCAGCGGCCGGGGGGCCCATCAAGGGCAGTTCTTC. Translation gives CSGRGAHQGQFF.

The V gene is TRBV2, the J gene TRBJ2-1; 12 nucleotides agree with TRBD2. The CDR3 totals 13 residues. After removal of 9 bases from V and 8 bases from J, the junction contained 5 bases not matched to a gene. Germline V gives CDR1 SNHLY, CDR2 FYNNEI. The CDR3 region has the DNA TGTGCCAGGGGACTAGCGGGCCGGGATGAGCAGTTCTTC. Encoded protein: CARGLAGRDEQFF.

The chain joins TRBV3-1 (or the pseudogene TRBV3-2) to TRBJ1-5; TRBD1 matches at 7 bases. The CDR3 length is 14 residues. With 4 bases clipped from V and 4 bases from J, the junction kept 4 bases outside the gene matches. The germline V gene encodes CDR1 LGHDT and CDR2 YNNKEL (reference sequence). CDR3 loop: CASSLTGTNQPQHF. The CDR3 bases are TGTGCCAGCAGCCTGACAGGGACTAATCAGCCCCAGCATTTT.

The chain employs TRBV2 and TRBJ2-6; 10 bases are a match to TRBD1. The length of the CDR3 is 17 residues. From germline, CDR1 is SNHLY and CDR2 FYNNEI. The V and J ends lost 6 bases and 2 bases, in that order; junction bases with no gene match: 7. The DNA for the CDR3 is TGTGCCAGCAGGCCGGGACAGGGGATCACTGGGGCCAACGTCCTGACTTTC. Translation gives CASRPGQGITGANVLTF. Full variable domain (missing parts from reference TRBV2 and TRBJ2-6): EPEVTQTPSHQVTQMGQEVILRCVPISNHLYFYWYRQILGQKVEFLVSFYNNEISEKSEIFDDQFSVERPDGSNFTLKIRSTKLEDSAMYFCASRPGQGITGANVLTFGAGSRLTVL.

The chain couples TRBV28 to TRBJ2-5, with 13 nucleotides matching TRBD2. The CDR3 is 16 residues long. From germline, CDR1 is MDHEN and CDR2 SYDVKM. J was trimmed by 2 bases and V by 5 bases; bases with no gene match: 5. This CDR3 reads CASSPGTSGAQETQYF. CDR3 DNA sequence: TGTGCCAGCAGTCCTGGGACTAGCGGGGCTCAAGAGACCCAGTACTTC.

This chain joins TRBV7-2 and TRBJ2-7; D is possibly TRBD1 (5 bases). Trimming stripped 7 bases from V and 0 bases from J, with 16 bases between. Looked up from germline, CDR1 is SGHTA and CDR2 is FQGNSA. The CDR3 extends over 15 amino acids. The DNA of the CDR3 is TGTGCCAGCACGCGAAGGGTGGACACCTCCTACGAGCAGTACTTC. This codes for CASTRRVDTSYEQYF.

Of note for this clone: One end of the junction varies from germline; a read error may be responsible. The gene calls are TRBV18 and TRBJ2-3; 9 bases agree with TRBD2. The CDR3 covers 13 residues. The germline V gene encodes CDR1 KGHSH and CDR2 LQKENI. CDR3 coding DNA: TGTGCCAGCTCACCACCGGGTCGACTAGCGGTCCTTTTT. This translates into CASSPPGRLAVLF.

The count of this clone is one. The V gene is TRBV5-1, the J gene TRBJ2-4, with D tentatively TRBD2 (6 bases). There are 16 residues in the CDR3. CDR1 is SGHRS and CDR2 is YFSETQ in the germline V gene. Trimming cost V 0 bases and J 0 bases, with 10 bases left between them. This CDR3 reads CASSLEGGVAKNIQYF. The DNA for the CDR3 is TGCGCCAGCAGCTTGGAGGGCGGGGTAGCCAAAAACATTCAGTACTTC.

This chain links TRBV20-1 with TRBJ1-5, with D possibly being TRBD1 (6 bases). With 3 bases removed from V and 6 bases from J, the gap between germline ends came to 15 bases. The germline V gene encodes CDR1 DFQATT and CDR2 SNEGSKA (reference sequence). This CDR3 is 14 amino acids long. DNA of the CDR3: TGCAGTGCTAGTGTCCAGGGGTCGAGTCAGCCCCAGCATTTT. Translating it yields CSASVQGSSQPQHF.

This CDR3 is CATRTGTRAGYEQFF. Written as DNA, the CDR3 is TGTGCCACCAGGACCGGGACTAGGGCCGGTTATGAGCAGTTCTTC. The V gene is TRBV10-3, the J gene TRBJ2-1, with 8 bases lining up with TRBD2. With V trimmed by 10 bases and J by 8 bases, 16 bases remained unmatched. CDR3 length: 15 residues. CDR1 and CDR2 (germline): ENHRY, SYGVKD.

This clone was detected once. Here the CDR3 reads CASSLGHNYGYTF. Written as DNA, the CDR3 is TGCGCCAGCAGCTTGGGACATAACTATGGCTACACCTTC. The V gene is TRBV5-1, the J gene TRBJ1-2; D is unclear. The CDR3 contains 13 residues. V was cut by 0 bases and J by 1 base, with 4 bases left in between. Germline V gene data show CDR1 as SGHRS and CDR2 as YFSETQ.

The chain is built from TRBV7-9 and TRBJ1-5; TRBD1 matches at 10 bases. The V gene's germline CDR1 is SEHNR and CDR2 FQNEAQ (reference sequence). The CDR3 sequence is 15 residues long. Germline trimming cut 5 bases from V and 2 bases from J; bases unmatched to any gene: 3. The CDR3 DNA is TGTGCCAGCAGCCAAGGACAGGGGGGCAATCAGCCCCAGCATTTT. Encoded protein: CASSQGQGGNQPQHF.

CDR3 protein: CASSPARVGTEAFF. The CDR3 DNA is TGTGCCAGCAGTCCCGCCAGGGTAGGGACTGAAGCTTTCTTT. The rearrangement joins TRBV2 to TRBJ1-1; maybe TRBD1 (5 bases). V was clipped by 5 bases and J by 5 bases, with 15 bases between them. The CDR3 spans 14 residues. Per germline, CDR1 SNHLY and CDR2 FYNNEI.

The gene calls are TRBV2 and TRBJ2-7; weak D call: TRBD2 (6 bases). The ends were cut back, 4 bases at V and 7 bases at J, with 8 bases in the middle. The CDR3 runs 11 residues. Germline CDR1 is SNHLY and CDR2 is FYNNEI. Written as DNA, the CDR3 is TGTGCCAGCAGTGGACGGGGGGAGCAGTACTTC. Translation: CASSGRGEQYF.

V is TRBV5-1 and J is TRBJ2-7; 9 bases match TRBD2. In germline, CDR1 is SGHRS, CDR2 YFSETQ. V lost 5 bases to trimming and J lost 6 bases; unmatched junction nucleotides: 15. The CDR3 length is 16 residues. CDR3 DNA: TGCGCCAGCAGACTATTCGGAGCGGGAGGTTCTCGCGAGCAGTACTTC. Translating gives CASRLFGAGGSREQYF.

The V and J genes are TRBV5-5 and TRBJ2-1, with D perhaps matching TRBD1 (5 bases). This CDR3 spans 16 amino acids. V lost 0 bases and J lost 0, with 10 bases in between. Germline lookup yields CDR1 SGHKS and CDR2 YYEKEE (reference sequence). The CDR3 spells CASSLVGTGSYNEQFF. DNA of the CDR3: TGTGCCAGCAGCTTGGTAGGAACAGGCTCCTACAATGAGCAGTTCTTC.

This rearrangement joins TRBV30 to TRBJ2-2; possibly TRBD1 for D (5 bases). This CDR3 region has 15 residues. V was shortened by 0 bases and J by 5 bases, with 13 bases between the two germline ends. CDR1 is GTSNPN and CDR2 is SVGIG in the germline V gene (reference sequence). DNA for the CDR3: TGTGCCTGGAGTGTATGGCAGGGTGGAACCGGGGAGCTGTTTTTT. It codes for CAWSVWQGGTGELFF.

V usage is TRBV6-5 and J usage is TRBJ1-2, with D possibly being TRBD1 (6 bases). The CDR3 runs 12 residues. V was clipped by 6 bases and J by 4 bases, with 9 bases between them. Germline lookup yields CDR1 MNHEY and CDR2 SVGAGI. The CDR3: CASRMGAYGYTF. The CDR3 coding sequence is TGTGCCAGCAGAATGGGGGCCTATGGCTACACCTTC.

A single count supports this clone. V usage is TRBV30 and J usage is TRBJ2-4; TRBD2 is a possible D gene (6 bases). This CDR3 spans 14 amino acids. Germline-derived CDR1 and CDR2 are GTSNPN and SVGIG (reference sequence). V lost 0 bases, J lost 6 bases, and 12 bases lay in between. CDR3 nucleotides: TGTGCCTGGAGTGTATCGGGGAGGACAAACATTCAGTACTTC. Protein product: CAWSVSGRTNIQYF.

This clone was picked up a small number of times. V gene TRBV7-2 combines with J gene TRBJ1-2, with D possibly matching TRBD1 (6 bases). Looked up from germline, CDR1 is SGHTA and CDR2 is FQGNSA. Trimming took 2 bases from V and 6 from J, leaving 16 bases between them. The CDR3 spans 15 residues. This CDR3 is CASSLTPAGVNGYTF. CDR3 DNA sequence: TGTGCCAGCAGCTTAACCCCGGCAGGGGTGAATGGCTACACCTTC.

V gene TRBV7-2 combines with J gene TRBJ1-4; D not resolved. The germline V and J ends were trimmed by 1 base and 7 bases, with 10 bases remaining between them. Germline V gives CDR1 SGHTA, CDR2 FQGNSA. The CDR3 has 14 amino acids. For the CDR3, the DNA is TGTGCCAGCAGCTTAGGGAGGGCGACTGAAAAACTGTTTTTT. Its translation: CASSLGRATEKLFF.